The 19 T cell receptor beta chains below all came from one sample that was sequenced in a study of T cell repertoires in cytomegalovirus infection. From the reads, TCRdb called clonotypes with MiXCR, one entry per CDR3 protein. In the table there are some 390,000 distinct CDR3 sequences, 15% to 20% of which are singletons. The sequenced material came from PBMCs. These receptors were taken from a human donor in good health (CMV status not recorded). Some clones in this sample may be carry-over from other donors' samples.

This clonotype was found a few times. CDR3 DNA sequence: TGTGCCAGCAGTGAGGTGGGGGAACCCTACAATGAGCAGTTCTTC. It codes for CASSEVGEPYNEQFF. The V gene is TRBV25-1, the J gene TRBJ2-1, with D perhaps given as TRBD1 or TRBD2 (5 bases each). Between the trimmed V and J ends, which lost 3 bases and 2 bases, there was a span of 11 bases. This CDR3 is 15 amino acids long. Per the germline V gene, CDR1 is MGHDK and CDR2 is SYGVNS.

This clonotype was detected a few times. CDR3 residues: CSAREQGLAAEQFF. In nucleotides, the CDR3 is TGCAGTGCTAGAGAGCAGGGACTAGCGGCTGAGCAGTTCTTC. V is TRBV20-1 and J is TRBJ2-1; 11 bases are a match to TRBD2. There are 14 residues in the CDR3. V trimming: 0 bases; J trimming: 9 bases; junction bases outside the gene matches: 4. CDR1 is DFQATT, CDR2 SNEGSKA, per germline (reference sequence).

The chain uses TRBV7-6 and TRBJ1-6; D gene ambiguous. The CDR3 runs 14 residues. Germline loops: CDR1 SGHVS, CDR2 FNYEAQ. Trimming cost V 5 bases and J 7 bases, with 12 bases left between them. The CDR3 DNA is TGTGCCAGCAGCCTGACGGGCCCGAATTCACCCCTCCACTTT. Translated, it gives CASSLTGPNSPLHF.

The table lists this clonotype with many counts. This chain connects TRBV7-2 to TRBJ2-3; D possibly corresponds to TRBD2 (7 bases). The CDR3 is made up of 16 amino acids. Germline values: CDR1 SGHTA, CDR2 FQGNSA. V was trimmed by 2 bases and J by 4 bases, leaving 16 bases between them. The CDR3 DNA is TGTGCCAGCAGCTTAAGGGGGGGGGCGGGGGCAGATACGCAGTATTTT. This gives the protein CASSLRGGAGADTQYF.

This clonotype was observed at least ten times. The V gene is TRBV7-6, the J gene TRBJ2-1, with 7 bases aligning to TRBD2. J was trimmed by 6 bases and V by 4 bases; bases with no gene match: 9. The V gene's germline CDR1 is SGHVS and CDR2 FNYEAQ. The CDR3 length is 15 residues. This CDR3 is CASSSRTSFANEQFF. In DNA, the CDR3 is TGTGCCAGCAGCTCCCGGACTAGTTTCGCCAATGAGCAGTTCTTC.

This clonotype has just a few counts. This chain links TRBV12-3 or TRBV12-4 with TRBJ2-7; TRBD2 aligns across 7 bases. With V trimmed by 8 bases and J by 7 bases, 11 bases remained unmatched. This CDR3 spans 13 amino acids. The CDR3 spells CASSGGGPLEQYF. CDR3 coding DNA: TGTGCCAGCTCCGGGGGAGGGCCCCTAGAGCAGTACTTC.

This clonotype appeared many times. The chain couples TRBV7-2 to TRBJ2-7; possibly TRBD1 for D (5 bases). Germline CDR1 and CDR2: SGHTA and FQGNSA. V was shortened by 5 bases and J by 2 bases, with 19 bases between the two germline ends. The CDR3 covers 16 residues. Here the CDR3 DNA reads TGTGCCAGCAGCCGATCCCTGACAGAGCCTACCTACGAGCAGTACTTC. Amino acids: CASSRSLTEPTYEQYF. The complete variable domain, with remaining parts taken from reference TRBV7-2 and TRBJ2-7, reads GAGVSQSPSNKVTEKGKDVELRCDPISGHTALYWYRQSLGQGLEFLIYFQGNSAPDKSGLPSDRFSAERTGGSVSTLTIQRTQQEDSAVYLCASSRSLTEPTYEQYFGPGTRLTVT.

This clonotype was detected many times. Here the CDR3 DNA reads TGTGCCAGCAGCTTAGGGAATAATGGCTACACCTTC. Translating gives CASSLGNNGYTF. The genes are TRBV7-2 and TRBJ1-2; no definite D call. Trimming left V 1 base short and J 6 bases short, with 6 bases between. The length of the CDR3 is 12 residues. Per the germline V gene, CDR1 is SGHTA and CDR2 is FQGNSA.

The chain has TRBV5-1 and TRBJ2-5, with no clear D. Looked up from germline, CDR1 is SGHRS and CDR2 is YFSETQ. Trimming stripped 4 bases from V and 4 bases from J, with 17 bases between. CDR3 length: 15 amino acids. Here the CDR3 reads CASSANGRAGETQYF. As DNA, the CDR3 is TGCGCCAGCAGCGCGAATGGAAGGGCTGGAGAGACCCAGTACTTC.

This clonotype showed up many times. This rearrangement joins TRBV11-2 to TRBJ2-5; D not resolved. CDR1 is SGHAT and CDR2 is FQNNGV in the germline V gene. The CDR3 is 15 amino acids. V was pared by 5 bases and J by 1 base, with 14 bases between. Here the CDR3 DNA reads TGTGCCAGCAGCCCACAGCTGGCAGGCCAAGAGACCCAGTACTTC. Translated: CASSPQLAGQETQYF.

V is TRBV20-1 and J is TRBJ1-1; D not resolved. Trimming shortened V by 2 bases and J by 1 base, and 8 bases separated the two germline ends. CDR3 size: 13 residues. CDR1 DFQATT and CDR2 SNEGSKA come from the germline V gene (reference sequence). CDR3 sequence (DNA): TGCAGTGCTAGAAGTGAGAAGAACACTGAAGCTTTCTTT. Its translation is CSARSEKNTEAFF.

The chain employs TRBV2 and TRBJ1-2; weak D call: TRBD1 (5 bases). The CDR3 runs to 14 residues. Germline V gene data show CDR1 as SNHLY and CDR2 as FYNNEI. Trimming cost V 10 bases and J 6 bases, with 21 bases left between them. This CDR3 is CATCWGEGLDGYTF. DNA for the CDR3: TGTGCCACCTGTTGGGGTGAGGGACTAGATGGCTACACCTTC.

The rearrangement joins TRBV27 to TRBJ2-3, with 8 bases aligning to TRBD2. CDR1 is MNHEY and CDR2 is SMNVEV in the germline V gene (reference sequence). The V segment lost 3 bases and the J segment 1 base; nucleotides outside the gene matches: 3. The CDR3 totals 15 residues. CDR3 coding DNA: TGTGCCAGCAGTTTCCGGGGGGGCCGCACAGATACGCAGTATTTT. It specifies CASSFRGGRTDTQYF.

This clonotype was counted only a few times. This chain links TRBV29-1 with TRBJ2-3, with D hard to call. CDR3 length equals 13 residues. CDR1 is SQVTM and CDR2 is ANQGSEA in the germline V gene. Trimming removed 4 bases from V and 3 bases from J, with 11 bases in between. Here the CDR3 DNA reads TGCAGCGTTGCCGGGCTTTCAACAGATACGCAGTATTTT. Its protein product is CSVAGLSTDTQYF.

The genes are TRBV4-1 and TRBJ1-5, with D tentatively TRBD1 (6 bases). The germline CDR1 and CDR2 sequences are MGHRA and YSYEKL. The length of the CDR3 is 16 residues. The ends were cut back, 4 bases at V and 5 bases at J, with 18 bases in the middle. For the CDR3, the DNA is TGCGCCAGCAGCCTCAAATTAGAACAGGGACATCAGCCCCAGCATTTT. It translates to CASSLKLEQGHQPQHF.

The rearrangement uses TRBV9 and TRBJ2-7, with D possibly matching TRBD2 (6 bases). Trimming shortened V by 3 bases and J by 7 bases, and 17 bases separated the two germline ends. Germline CDR1 and CDR2: SGDLS and YYNGEE. This CDR3 region has 14 residues. The CDR3 DNA follows: TGTGCCAGCAGCGCCTCGTCGGGAGTGGGAGAGCAGTACTTC. Its protein product is CASSASSGVGEQYF.

The chain combines TRBV7-7 with TRBJ2-5; 8 positions match TRBD1. Germline V gene lookup returns CDR1 SSHAT and CDR2 FNYEAQ (reference sequence). Unmatched junction bases numbered 2, after V lost 5 bases and J lost 3 bases. CDR3 size: 13 residues. The CDR3 DNA sequence: TGTGCCAGCAGCACGGACAGGGAAGAGACCCAGTACTTC. Residues: CASSTDREETQYF. The whole variable domain, filled in from reference TRBV7-7 and TRBJ2-5, reads GAGVSQSPRYKVTKRGQDVTLRCDPISSHATLYWYQQALGQGPEFLTYFNYEAQPDKSGLPSDRFSAERPEGSISTLTIQRTEQRDSAMYRCASSTDREETQYFGPGTRLLVL.

This sequence joins TRBV11-2 and TRBJ2-1; 8 nucleotides align to TRBD2. V dropped 4 bases and J dropped 10; count of bases not matched to a gene: 9. The CDR3 totals 14 residues. Germline assignment: CDR1 SGHAT and CDR2 FQNNGV. This chain's CDR3 is CASSSVRGGLEQFF. CDR3 bases: TGTGCCAGCAGCTCGGTCCGGGGGGGACTGGAGCAGTTCTTC.

The CDR3 loop reads CASSPSNPWGNQPQHF. Here the CDR3 DNA reads TGTGCCAGCAGTCCTTCGAATCCTTGGGGCAATCAGCCCCAGCATTTT. This rearrangement joins TRBV27 to TRBJ1-5; D uncertain. The CDR3 is 16 amino acids. Between the trimmed V and J ends, which lost 5 bases and 2 bases, there was a span of 16 bases. CDR1 is MNHEY and CDR2 is SMNVEV in the germline V gene (reference sequence).